This TCR beta chain comes out of a study of T cells after yellow fever vaccination. Study findings and constraints: Clonotypes appearing in both CD4 and CD8 compartments existed, and their share was small. Contaminating bulk clonotypes could be abundant in FACS-sorted repertoires. Clones from primary vaccination mostly reappeared after the booster (96% CD4, just over 85% CD8).

TCRdb recomputed calls from the 5' RACE reads with MiXCR, one row per CDR3 protein. Of some 260,000 distinct CDR3 sequences in the sample, about 5% were seen once. Concerning this clonotype itself: The antigen is unknown.

The clonotype comes from a man younger than 35 who received the YFV17D yellow fever vaccine. Sequences were derived from CD4+ T cells sorted from PBMCs, sampled on the day of the yellow fever booster vaccination.

The DNA of the CDR3 is TGCAGCGTTGAGCGGGACAGAGGCTACGAGCAGTACTTC. This sequence encodes CSVERDRGYEQYF. The chain combines TRBV29-1 with TRBJ2-7; D may be TRBD1 (7 bases). CDR3 length: 13 residues. Looked up from germline, CDR1 is SQVTM and CDR2 is ANQGSEA. V was clipped by 3 bases and J by 3 bases, with 12 bases between them.